A single sample gave rise to the 30 T cell receptor beta chains below, sequenced in a study of T cells after yellow fever vaccination. One entry per CDR3 protein results from TCRdb running MiXCR on the 5' RACE reads. Altogether 80,000 to 100,000 distinct CDR3 sequences are present, roughly 6% being singletons, with the ten largest covering about 40%. Material: CD8+ T cells sorted from PBMCs, obtained 10 days after the yellow fever booster vaccination. The receptors were gathered from a man in his late teens or twenties who received the YFV17D yellow fever vaccine.

The sample holds many counts of this clonotype. The chain uses TRBV11-2 and TRBJ2-7; no definite D call. Germline values: CDR1 SGHAT, CDR2 FQNNGV. This CDR3 is 14 amino acids long. The V and J ends lost 1 base and 5 bases respectively, with 12 bases between them. Written as DNA, the CDR3 is TGTGCCAGCAGCTTAGCCAGGACGTTGGACGAGCAGTACTTC. This gives the protein CASSLARTLDEQYF. Looking up the rest from reference TRBV11-2 and TRBJ2-7 gives the full variable domain: EAGVAQSPRYKIIEKRQSVAFWCNPISGHATLYWYQQILGQGPKLLIQFQNNGVVDDSQLPKDRFSAERLKGVDSTLKIQPAKLEDSAVYLCASSLARTLDEQYFGPGTRLTVT.

This clonotype was recorded a few times. The chain is built from TRBV12-3 or TRBV12-4 and TRBJ1-2, with D possibly matching TRBD1 (6 bases). V was trimmed by 7 bases and J by 8 bases, leaving 17 bases between them. CDR3 length: 13 residues. This CDR3 reads CASTGDTYGGYTF. Here the CDR3 DNA reads TGTGCCAGCACCGGGGACACCTATGGGGGCTACACCTTC.

This clonotype was seen ten or more times. The chain uses TRBV11-3 and TRBJ2-3; the D gene is possibly TRBD2 (5 bases). The V end lost 1 base, the J end lost 8 bases, and 7 bases lay between the germline ends. The CDR3 is made up of 12 amino acids. CDR1 and CDR2 (germline): SGHNT, YENEEA. CDR3 sequence (DNA): TGTGCCAGCAGCTTAGGAGGAGGTACGCAGTATTTT. Translation gives CASSLGGGTQYF.

At least ten counts were recorded for this clonotype. The chain joins TRBV12-3 or TRBV12-4 to TRBJ2-2; no reliable D call. The CDR3 is made up of 14 amino acids. The V and J ends lost 5 bases and 5 bases respectively, with 12 bases between them. The CDR3 DNA follows: TGTGCCAGCAGTCCCGCAGTAACTACCGGGGAGCTGTTTTTT. Translation: CASSPAVTTGELFF.

This clonotype was detected only a few times. The chain couples TRBV5-1 to TRBJ2-3; D perhaps matches TRBD2 (5 bases). The V gene lost 4 bases and the J gene lost 0 bases, with 9 bases spanning the gap. This CDR3 has 14 residues. CDR1 is SGHRS and CDR2 is YFSETQ in the germline V gene. Written as DNA, the CDR3 is TGCGCCAGCAGCCCCCGGGGTAGCACAGATACGCAGTATTTT. Protein: CASSPRGSTDTQYF.

This clonotype occurred many times. V is TRBV24-1 and J is TRBJ2-1; D is possibly TRBD1 or TRBD2 (5 bases each). V shed 4 bases and J shed 7 bases, with 16 bases lying between them. The CDR3 totals 15 residues. Germline V gene sequence: CDR1 KGHDR, CDR2 SFDVKD. The CDR3 sequence is CATSDSGRDENEQFF. The CDR3 coding sequence is TGTGCCACCAGTGACTCGGGACGAGATGAAAATGAGCAGTTCTTC.

This clonotype showed up just a few times. The chain uses TRBV7-9 and TRBJ1-2; D is unclear. This CDR3 comprises 13 residues. The V gene's germline CDR1 is SEHNR and CDR2 FQNEAQ (reference sequence). V shed 4 bases and J shed 3 bases, with 9 bases lying between them. The CDR3 protein is CASSSRVHYGYTF. As DNA, the CDR3 is TGTGCCAGCAGCTCGAGGGTACACTATGGCTACACCTTC. The full variable domain, rest sourced from reference TRBV7-9 and TRBJ1-2, is DTGVSQNPRHKITKRGQNVTFRCDPISEHNRLYWYRQTLGQGPEFLTYFQNEAQLEKSRLLSDRFSAERPKGSFSTLEIQRTEQGDSAMYLCASSSRVHYGYTFGSGTRLTVV.

In this sample, this clonotype turned up a few times. The J gene is TRBJ2-7, the V gene TRBV6-2 or TRBV6-3; tentatively, D is TRBD2 (6 bases). Trimming pared 7 bases from V and 2 bases from J, leaving 15 bases between. Germline V gene data show CDR1 as MNHEY and CDR2 as SVGEGT. The CDR3 is 14 amino acids. Written as DNA, the CDR3 is TGTGCCAGCACACTTCAGGGAGGCCCCTACGAGCAGTACGTC. As protein: CASTLQGGPYEQYV.

A few counts support this clonotype. The chain employs TRBV24-1 and TRBJ1-6, with 12 bases that match TRBD1. There are 15 residues in the CDR3. CDR1 is KGHDR, CDR2 SFDVKD, per germline. V trimming: 0 bases; J trimming: 10 bases; junction bases outside the gene matches: 0. Here the CDR3 reads CATSDLGTGGSPLHF. The CDR3 bases are TGTGCCACCAGTGATTTGGGGACAGGGGGCTCACCCCTCCACTTT.

This clonotype appeared a few times. J is TRBJ1-1 and V is TRBV7-9; no clear D. The germline V gene has CDR1 SEHNR and CDR2 FQNEAQ (reference sequence). Trimming left V 9 bases short and J 1 base short, with 15 bases between. The CDR3 loop spans 14 amino acids. The CDR3 is CASWNGRQNTEAFF. The CDR3, as DNA: TGTGCCAGTTGGAATGGGAGGCAGAACACTGAAGCTTTCTTT.

The table lists this clonotype with a few counts. The gene calls are TRBV4-1 and TRBJ1-1; D is perhaps TRBD1 (6 bases). V lost 1 base and J 1 base, leaving 16 bases between the germline ends. This CDR3 has 17 residues. CDR1 MGHRA and CDR2 YSYEKL come from the germline V gene. CDR3 bases: TGCGCCAGCAGCCAAGGAACACTAACAGGGACGAACACTGAAGCTTTCTTT. Its translation: CASSQGTLTGTNTEAFF.

This clonotype was observed at least ten times. The rearrangement joins TRBV5-1 to TRBJ2-7; D might be TRBD2 (5 bases). Germline V gene data show CDR1 as SGHRS and CDR2 as YFSETQ. The CDR3 loop spans 13 amino acids. V lost 0 bases to trimming and J lost 3 bases, with 7 bases between them. The CDR3: CASSLDEGYEQYV. Here the CDR3 DNA reads TGCGCCAGCAGCTTGGACGAGGGCTACGAGCAGTACGTC.

Only a few counts were recorded for this clonotype. This chain links TRBV6-6 with TRBJ2-5; 8 bases are a match to TRBD2. Trimming removed 3 bases from V and 5 bases from J; junction bases left unmatched: 11. The CDR3 extends over 16 amino acids. Germline loops: CDR1 MNHNY, CDR2 SVGAGI (reference sequence). The CDR3 reads CASSYLRTPGGETQYF. CDR3 DNA sequence: TGTGCCAGCAGTTATTTGAGGACTCCGGGGGGGGAGACCCAGTACTTC.

This clonotype occurred a few times. This chain uses TRBV7-9 with TRBJ1-1; the match to TRBD1 covers 7 bases. Trimming at V came to 1 base and at J to 1 base, leaving 3 bases not matched to a gene. CDR1 and CDR2 from the germline V gene are SEHNR and FQNEAQ (reference sequence). The CDR3 loop spans 15 amino acids. The CDR3 DNA reads as TGTGCCAGCAGCTTAGGGACAGGAGAGAACACTGAAGCTTTCTTT. This codes for CASSLGTGENTEAFF. Full variable domain (missing parts from reference TRBV7-9 and TRBJ1-1): DTGVSQNPRHKITKRGQNVTFRCDPISEHNRLYWYRQTLGQGPEFLTYFQNEAQLEKSRLLSDRFSAERPKGSFSTLEIQRTEQGDSAMYLCASSLGTGENTEAFFGQGTRLTVV.

This clonotype was seen more than once but under ten times. This sequence joins TRBV10-3 and TRBJ2-7; 7 nucleotides match TRBD1. The trim removed 3 bases at V and 5 bases at J, leaving 7 bases unmatched. Germline V CDR1 and CDR2: ENHRY, SYGVKD. This CDR3 has 14 amino acids. The CDR3 region has the DNA TGTGCCATCAGTGACGACAGGGAGTTGAACGAGCAGTACTTC. It translates to CAISDDRELNEQYF.

This clonotype has only a few counts. The genes are TRBV20-1 and TRBJ1-5; a possible D gene is TRBD1 (5 bases). Trimming took off 1 base at V and 1 base at J, with 14 bases between the two ends. CDR1 and CDR2 from the germline V gene are DFQATT and SNEGSKA (reference sequence). This CDR3 comprises 16 residues. Here the CDR3 reads CSARGKDGGSNQPQHF. The CDR3 nucleotides read TGCAGTGCTAGAGGCAAGGACGGGGGGAGCAATCAGCCCCAGCATTTT.

This sequence joins TRBV4-2 and TRBJ1-3, with D tentatively TRBD1 (5 bases). Trimming removed 4 bases from V and 4 bases from J, with 14 bases in between. The CDR3 is 15 residues long. CDR1 LGHNA and CDR2 YNFKEQ come from the germline V gene. The CDR3 bases are TGTGCCAGCAGCCCGGGATCCGGGGCCGGAAACACCATATATTTT. The encoded protein is CASSPGSGAGNTIYF.

This clonotype showed up many times. The gene calls are TRBV5-1 and TRBJ2-2; D perhaps matches TRBD1 (6 bases). CDR1 is SGHRS, CDR2 YFSETQ, per germline. The CDR3 spans 12 residues. With 9 bases removed from V and 4 bases from J, the gap between germline ends came to 10 bases. This CDR3 reads CAIQDSTGELFF. In DNA, the CDR3 is TGCGCCATCCAGGACAGCACCGGGGAGCTGTTTTTT.

This clonotype has more than one count but fewer than ten. The V and J genes are TRBV19 and TRBJ2-3; 8 nucleotides agree with TRBD2. The CDR3 totals 16 residues. With 7 bases clipped from V and 2 bases from J, the junction kept 11 bases outside the gene matches. The germline gives CDR1 LNHDA, CDR2 SQIVND (reference sequence). The CDR3 DNA is TGTGCCAGTACCGCCAGCGGGACTAGGTACACAGATACGCAGTATTTT. Protein product: CASTASGTRYTDTQYF.

The V and J genes are TRBV4-1 and TRBJ2-1; maybe TRBD2 (5 bases). The CDR3 covers 17 residues. CDR1 and CDR2 (germline): MGHRA, YSYEKL. V dropped 2 bases and J dropped 1 base, with 15 bases sitting between them. The CDR3 is CASSQTSQRVSYNEQFF. The CDR3, as DNA: TGCGCCAGCAGCCAAACCAGCCAGAGGGTATCCTACAATGAGCAGTTCTTC.

V usage is TRBV7-6 and J usage is TRBJ2-3; D unresolved. Germline CDR1 is SGHVS and CDR2 is FNYEAQ. V was cut by 3 bases and J by 4 bases, with 5 bases left in between. CDR3 size: 12 residues. CDR3 sequence reads: CASSLIADTQYF. CDR3 DNA: TGTGCCAGCAGCTTGATAGCAGATACGCAGTATTTT.

In this sample, this clonotype turned up a few times. This sequence joins TRBV4-3 and TRBJ1-2; 11 positions match TRBD1. With 0 bases clipped from V and 4 bases from J, the junction kept 7 bases outside the gene matches. CDR1 and CDR2 from the germline V gene are LGHNA and YSLEER. The CDR3 totals 17 residues. DNA of the CDR3: TGCGCCAGCAGCCAAGACTACGGGACAGGGGGAAGCTATGGCTACACCTTC. Its protein product is CASSQDYGTGGSYGYTF.

The CDR3 protein is CASSAPGQDPRGQFF. The CDR3 DNA reads TGTGCCAGCAGCGCACCGGGACAGGACCCTCGGGGGCAGTTCTTC. The gene calls are TRBV9 and TRBJ2-1; 8 nucleotides align to TRBD1. V was pared by 3 bases and J by 12 bases, with 14 bases of the junction left unmatched. CDR1 and CDR2 (germline): SGDLS, YYNGEE. There are 15 residues in the CDR3.

V usage is TRBV7-6 and J usage is TRBJ1-2; possible D gene TRBD1, 5 bases. V lost 2 bases and J lost 6, with 16 bases in between. CDR1 and CDR2 from the germline V gene are SGHVS and FNYEAQ. The CDR3 covers 15 residues. Here the CDR3 DNA reads TGTGCCAGCAGCTTATGGGGCAGGGAGGTCGATGGCTACACCTTC. Translating gives CASSLWGREVDGYTF.

The chain links TRBV3-1 to TRBJ2-7; D not certain. Looked up from germline, CDR1 is LGHDT and CDR2 is YNNKEL (reference sequence). The ends were cut back, 1 base at V and 4 bases at J, with 5 bases in the middle. There are 12 residues in the CDR3. The DNA of the CDR3 is TGTGCCAGCAGCCAAGGCGGTTACGAGCAGTACTTC. Protein: CASSQGGYEQYF.

This clonotype was detected a few times. The CDR3 here is CASSRTSGGPLFGNEQFF. CDR3 sequence (DNA): TGTGCCAGCAGCCGGACTAGCGGGGGGCCGTTGTTCGGCAATGAGCAGTTCTTC. The rearrangement joins TRBV7-2 to TRBJ2-1; TRBD2 matches 14 bases. CDR3 length: 18 residues. The J segment lost 6 bases and the V segment lost 5 bases, leaving 12 bases of the junction unmatched. Germline V gene data show CDR1 as SGHTA and CDR2 as FQGNSA. Full variable domain (outside the CDR3, taken from reference TRBV7-2 and TRBJ2-1): GAGVSQSPSNKVTEKGKDVELRCDPISGHTALYWYRQSLGQGLEFLIYFQGNSAPDKSGLPSDRFSAERTGGSVSTLTIQRTQQEDSAVYLCASSRTSGGPLFGNEQFFGPGTRLTVL.

The chain has TRBV27 and TRBJ2-7, with D perhaps TRBD2 (7 bases). The germline gives CDR1 MNHEY, CDR2 SMNVEV (reference sequence). V dropped 4 bases and J dropped 0 bases, with 16 bases sitting between them. CDR3 size: 16 residues. The CDR3 reads CASSWGPGGASYEQYF. CDR3 bases: TGTGCCAGCAGTTGGGGACCGGGGGGCGCCTCCTACGAGCAGTACTTC.

The rearrangement links TRBV4-2 to TRBJ2-1; 7 bases agree with TRBD2. V was clipped by 4 bases and J by 2 bases; unmatched bases: 5. Germline assignment: CDR1 LGHNA and CDR2 YNFKEQ. This CDR3 is 15 amino acids long. The CDR3: CASSPGSGAYNEQFF. The DNA of the CDR3 is TGTGCCAGCAGCCCCGGGAGCGGGGCCTACAATGAGCAGTTCTTC.

The table lists this clonotype with a few counts. The gene calls are TRBV10-3 and TRBJ2-7, with TRBD1 matching 7 bases. Trimming cost V 3 bases and J 0 bases; bases outside gene matches: 2. The CDR3 is 14 amino acids. From germline, CDR1 is ENHRY and CDR2 SYGVKD. The CDR3 region is CAISEQGSSYEQYV. DNA of the CDR3: TGTGCCATCAGTGAACAGGGGAGCTCCTACGAGCAGTACGTC.

This clonotype was counted a few times. The chain recombines TRBV20-1 with TRBJ2-7; the D gene is possibly TRBD1 (6 bases). Germline CDR1 DFQATT, CDR2 SNEGSKA (reference sequence). V lost 1 base, J lost 6 bases, and 22 bases lay in between. The CDR3 is 16 residues long. CDR3 loop: CSARAYRGSAFSEQYF. CDR3 coding DNA: TGCAGTGCTAGAGCGTATAGGGGGTCAGCTTTTTCCGAGCAGTACTTC.